This T cell receptor (beta chain) was sequenced in a study of blood T cell repertoires in COVID-19. Trimming pared 0 bases from V and 10 bases from J, leaving 10 bases between. Germline CDR1 and CDR2: LNHNV and YYDKDF (reference sequence). This CDR3 contains 12 residues. Clones were sequenced by immunoSEQ multiplex PCR, and TCRdb holds only the in-frame ones, with some missing. The repertoire holds 250,000 to 350,000 clones, with 70% to 90% as singletons. This sequence joins TRBV15 and TRBJ2-7; D unresolved. Sequencing was done on a sample of peripheral blood. The clonotype originates from a woman aged 45-65 years who had recovered from COVID-19. The CDR3 is CATSRDRTEQYF. CDR3 sequence (DNA): TGTGCCACCAGCAGAGATAGAACAGAACAGTACTTC.